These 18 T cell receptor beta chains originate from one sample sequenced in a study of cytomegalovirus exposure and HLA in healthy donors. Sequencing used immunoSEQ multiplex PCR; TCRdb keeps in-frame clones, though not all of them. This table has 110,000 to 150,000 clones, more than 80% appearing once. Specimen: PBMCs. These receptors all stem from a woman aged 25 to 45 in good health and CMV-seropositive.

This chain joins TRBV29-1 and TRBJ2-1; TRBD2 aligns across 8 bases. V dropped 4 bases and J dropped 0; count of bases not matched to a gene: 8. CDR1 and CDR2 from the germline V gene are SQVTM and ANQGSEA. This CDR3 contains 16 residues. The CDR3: CSVVPMTSASYNEQFF. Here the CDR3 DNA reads TGCAGCGTTGTCCCTATGACTAGCGCCTCCTACAATGAGCAGTTCTTC.

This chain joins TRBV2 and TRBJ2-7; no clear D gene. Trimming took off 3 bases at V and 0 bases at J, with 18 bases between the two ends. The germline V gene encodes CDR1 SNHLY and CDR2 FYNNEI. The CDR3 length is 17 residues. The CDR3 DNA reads TGTGCCAGCAGTGACCTTAACCCTCGGTCTTTCTCCTACGAGCAGTACTTC. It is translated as CASSDLNPRSFSYEQYF.

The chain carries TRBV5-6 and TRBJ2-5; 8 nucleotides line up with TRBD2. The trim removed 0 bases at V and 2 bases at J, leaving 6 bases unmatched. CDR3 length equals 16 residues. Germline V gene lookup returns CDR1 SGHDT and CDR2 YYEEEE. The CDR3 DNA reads TGTGCCAGCAGCTTGGCGGGGGGGTCCACTCAAGAGACCCAGTACTTC. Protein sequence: CASSLAGGSTQETQYF.

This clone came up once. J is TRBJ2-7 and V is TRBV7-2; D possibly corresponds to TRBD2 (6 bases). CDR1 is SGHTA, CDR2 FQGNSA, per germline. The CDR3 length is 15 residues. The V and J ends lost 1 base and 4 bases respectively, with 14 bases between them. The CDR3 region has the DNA TGTGCCAGCAGCTTAGGCTCGAGCGGGCCTTACGAGCAGTACTTC. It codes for CASSLGSSGPYEQYF.

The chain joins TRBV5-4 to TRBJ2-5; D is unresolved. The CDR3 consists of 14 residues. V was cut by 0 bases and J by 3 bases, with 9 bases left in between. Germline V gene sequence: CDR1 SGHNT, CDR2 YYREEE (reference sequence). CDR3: CASSLEVAEETQYF. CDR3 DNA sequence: TGTGCCAGCAGCTTGGAAGTTGCGGAAGAGACCCAGTACTTC.

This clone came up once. CDR3 sequence: CSVALAGGSQPQHF. The DNA of the CDR3 is TGCAGCGTTGCTTTGGCAGGGGGCAGTCAGCCCCAGCATTTT. This rearrangement joins TRBV29-1 to TRBJ1-5, with 8 bases fitting TRBD1. Unmatched junction bases numbered 8, after V lost 4 bases and J lost 6 bases. The CDR3 contains 14 residues. Germline-derived CDR1 and CDR2 are SQVTM and ANQGSEA.

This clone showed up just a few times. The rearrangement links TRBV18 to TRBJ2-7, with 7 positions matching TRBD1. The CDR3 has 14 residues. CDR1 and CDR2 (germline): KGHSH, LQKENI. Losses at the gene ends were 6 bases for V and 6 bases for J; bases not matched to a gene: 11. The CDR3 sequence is CASSLDRVRGEQYF. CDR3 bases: TGTGCCAGCTCCCTCGACAGGGTGAGGGGCGAGCAGTACTTC.

The CDR3 DNA reads TGTGCCAGCTCGGAGGGGGCGCGGGGAAACACCATATATTTT. Amino acids: CASSEGARGNTIYF. V is TRBV28 and J is TRBJ1-3; 7 nucleotides match TRBD1. This CDR3 has 14 residues. Germline V gives CDR1 MDHEN, CDR2 SYDVKM. J was trimmed by 4 bases and V by 8 bases; bases with no gene match: 8.

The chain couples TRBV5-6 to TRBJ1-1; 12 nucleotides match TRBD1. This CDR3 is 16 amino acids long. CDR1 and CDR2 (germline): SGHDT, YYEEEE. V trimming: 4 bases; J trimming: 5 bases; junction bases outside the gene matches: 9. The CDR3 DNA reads TGTGCCAGCAGCGAACCGGGACAGGGGGCGTTAACTGAAGCTTTCTTT. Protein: CASSEPGQGALTEAFF.

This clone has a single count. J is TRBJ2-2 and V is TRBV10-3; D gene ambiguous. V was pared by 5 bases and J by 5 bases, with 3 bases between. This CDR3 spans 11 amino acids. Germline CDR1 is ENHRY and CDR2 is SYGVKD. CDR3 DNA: TGTGCCATCAGTCTTACCGGGGAGCTGTTTTTT. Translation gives CAISLTGELFF.

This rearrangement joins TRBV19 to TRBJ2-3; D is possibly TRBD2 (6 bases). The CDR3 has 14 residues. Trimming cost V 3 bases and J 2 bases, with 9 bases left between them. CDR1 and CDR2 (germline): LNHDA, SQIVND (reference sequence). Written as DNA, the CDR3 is TGTGCCAGTAGTATTGGGACTTACACAGATACGCAGTATTTT. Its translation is CASSIGTYTDTQYF.

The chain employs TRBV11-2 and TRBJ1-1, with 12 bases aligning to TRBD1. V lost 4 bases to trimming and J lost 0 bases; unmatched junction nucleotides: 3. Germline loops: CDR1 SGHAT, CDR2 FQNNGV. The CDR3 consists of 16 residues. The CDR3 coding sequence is TGTGCCAGCAGCTCAGGGACAGGGGGCATGAACACTGAAGCTTTCTTT. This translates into CASSSGTGGMNTEAFF.

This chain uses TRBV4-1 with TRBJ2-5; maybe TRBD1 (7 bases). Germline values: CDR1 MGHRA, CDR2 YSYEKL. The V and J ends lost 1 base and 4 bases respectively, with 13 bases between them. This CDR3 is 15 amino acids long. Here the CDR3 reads CASSQAPQGGETQYF. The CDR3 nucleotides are TGCGCCAGCAGCCAAGCCCCCCAGGGGGGAGAGACCCAGTACTTC.

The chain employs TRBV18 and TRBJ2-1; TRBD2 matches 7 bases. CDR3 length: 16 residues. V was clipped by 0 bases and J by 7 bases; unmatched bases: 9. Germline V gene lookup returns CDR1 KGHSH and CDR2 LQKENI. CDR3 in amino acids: CASSPPSGEWWNEQFF. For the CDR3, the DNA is TGTGCCAGCTCACCACCGAGCGGGGAGTGGTGGAATGAGCAGTTCTTC.

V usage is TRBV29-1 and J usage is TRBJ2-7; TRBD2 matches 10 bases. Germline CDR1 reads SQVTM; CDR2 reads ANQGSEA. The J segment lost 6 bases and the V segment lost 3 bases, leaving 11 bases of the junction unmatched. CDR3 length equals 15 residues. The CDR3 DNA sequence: TGCAGCGTTGATTGGACTAGCGGCACAGGAGGCGAGCAGTACTTC. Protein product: CSVDWTSGTGGEQYF.

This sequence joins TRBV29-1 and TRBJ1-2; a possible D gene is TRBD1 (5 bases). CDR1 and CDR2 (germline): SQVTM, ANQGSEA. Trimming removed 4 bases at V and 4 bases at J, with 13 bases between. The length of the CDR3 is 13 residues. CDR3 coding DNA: TGCAGCGTTGGTCAGGGAACGGTCTATGGCTACACCTTC. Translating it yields CSVGQGTVYGYTF.

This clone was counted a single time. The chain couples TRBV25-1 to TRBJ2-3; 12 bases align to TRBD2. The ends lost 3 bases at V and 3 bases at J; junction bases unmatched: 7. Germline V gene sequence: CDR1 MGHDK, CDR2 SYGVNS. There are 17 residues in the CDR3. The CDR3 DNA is TGTGCCAGCAGTGACTCTAGCGGGGGGGCGATTACAGATACGCAGTATTTT. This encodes CASSDSSGGAITDTQYF.

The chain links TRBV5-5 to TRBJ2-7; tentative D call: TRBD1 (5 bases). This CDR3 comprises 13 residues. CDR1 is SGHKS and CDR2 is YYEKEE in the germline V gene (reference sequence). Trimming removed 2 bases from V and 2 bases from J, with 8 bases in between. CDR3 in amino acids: CASSFQGAYEQYF. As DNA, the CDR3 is TGTGCCAGCAGCTTTCAGGGCGCCTACGAGCAGTACTTC.